The sequence of this T cell receptor beta chain was determined in a study of cytomegalovirus exposure and HLA in healthy donors. Researchers ran the PCR with 60 Vbeta and 13 Jbeta primers. Sequencing was performed with immunoSEQ multiplex PCR; in TCRdb, only in-frame clones are kept and a portion is missing. In the table there are roughly 140,000 clones, roughly three quarters of which are singletons. The CDR3 is 18 residues long. Trimming shortened V by 5 bases and J by 0 bases, and 20 bases separated the two germline ends. The germline gives CDR1 LNHDA, CDR2 SQIVND (reference sequence). Sequences were obtained from PBMCs. This rearrangement joins TRBV19 to TRBJ2-4; D not certain. The sequence derives from a man aged 60 to 69 in good health and CMV-seronegative. This chain's CDR3 is CASSPTSFRPSAKNIQYF. The CDR3 nucleotides read TGTGCCAGTAGTCCGACTTCCTTCCGTCCCTCAGCCAAAAACATTCAGTACTTC.